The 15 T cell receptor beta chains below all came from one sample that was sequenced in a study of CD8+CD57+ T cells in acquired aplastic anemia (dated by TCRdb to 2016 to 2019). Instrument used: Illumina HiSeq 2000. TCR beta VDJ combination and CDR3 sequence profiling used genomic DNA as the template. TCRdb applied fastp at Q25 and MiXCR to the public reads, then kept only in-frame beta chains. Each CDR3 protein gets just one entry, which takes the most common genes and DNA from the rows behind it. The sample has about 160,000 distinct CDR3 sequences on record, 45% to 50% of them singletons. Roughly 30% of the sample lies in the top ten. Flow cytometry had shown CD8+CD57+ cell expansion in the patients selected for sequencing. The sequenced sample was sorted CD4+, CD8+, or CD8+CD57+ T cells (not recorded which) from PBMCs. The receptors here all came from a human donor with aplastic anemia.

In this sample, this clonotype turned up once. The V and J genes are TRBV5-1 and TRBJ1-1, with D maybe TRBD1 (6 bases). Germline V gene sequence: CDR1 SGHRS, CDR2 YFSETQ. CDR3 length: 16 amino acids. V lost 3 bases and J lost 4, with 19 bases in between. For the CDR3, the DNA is TGCGCCAGCAGCTCTGGGGGACACGCCTCGGGCACTGAAGCTTTCTTT. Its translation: CASSSGGHASGTEAFF. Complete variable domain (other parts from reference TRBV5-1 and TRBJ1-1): KAGVTQTPRYLIKTRGQQVTLSCSPISGHRSVSWYQQTPGQGLQFLFEYFSETQRNKGNFPGRFSGRQFSNSRSEMNVSTLELGDSALYLCASSSGGHASGTEAFFGQGTRLTVV.

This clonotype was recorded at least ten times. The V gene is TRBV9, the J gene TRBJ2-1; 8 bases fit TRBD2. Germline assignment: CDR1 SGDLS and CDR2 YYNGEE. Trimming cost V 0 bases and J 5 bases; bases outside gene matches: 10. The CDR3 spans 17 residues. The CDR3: CASSVGRAGVLHNEQFF. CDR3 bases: TGTGCCAGCAGCGTAGGCCGAGCGGGAGTACTCCACAATGAGCAGTTCTTC.

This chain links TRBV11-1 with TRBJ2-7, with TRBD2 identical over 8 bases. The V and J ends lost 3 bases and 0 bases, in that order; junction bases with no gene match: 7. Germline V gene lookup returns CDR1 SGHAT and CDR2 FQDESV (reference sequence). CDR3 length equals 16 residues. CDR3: CASSLALAESSYEQYF. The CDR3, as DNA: TGTGCCAGCAGCTTGGCACTAGCGGAGAGCTCCTACGAGCAGTACTTC.

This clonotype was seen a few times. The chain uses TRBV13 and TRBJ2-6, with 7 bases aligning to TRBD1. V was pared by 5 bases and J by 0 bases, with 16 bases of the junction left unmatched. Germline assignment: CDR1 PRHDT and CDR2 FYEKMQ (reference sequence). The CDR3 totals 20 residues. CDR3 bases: TGTGCCAGCAGCCCCTCCACGAAGGGGGACAGTCTCTCTGGGGCCAACGTCCTGACTTTC. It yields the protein CASSPSTKGDSLSGANVLTF.

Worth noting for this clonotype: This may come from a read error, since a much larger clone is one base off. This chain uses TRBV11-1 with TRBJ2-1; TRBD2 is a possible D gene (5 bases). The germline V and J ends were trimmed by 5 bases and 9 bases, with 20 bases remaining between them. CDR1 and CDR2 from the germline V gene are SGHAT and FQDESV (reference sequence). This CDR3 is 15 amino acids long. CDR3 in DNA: TGTGCCAGCAGCCCCACTCGACCAGCGGCCGGTGAGCAGTTCTTC. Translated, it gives CASSPTRPAAGEQFF.

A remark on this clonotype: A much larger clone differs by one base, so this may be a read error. CDR3 DNA sequence: TGTGCCAGCAGCTTGGAATCGGGGCAATTTTATGGCTACGCCTTC. It is translated as CASSLESGQFYGYAF. The chain joins TRBV5-6 to TRBJ1-2; a possible D gene is TRBD1 (5 bases). In germline, CDR1 is SGHDT, CDR2 YYEEEE. The CDR3 runs to 15 residues.

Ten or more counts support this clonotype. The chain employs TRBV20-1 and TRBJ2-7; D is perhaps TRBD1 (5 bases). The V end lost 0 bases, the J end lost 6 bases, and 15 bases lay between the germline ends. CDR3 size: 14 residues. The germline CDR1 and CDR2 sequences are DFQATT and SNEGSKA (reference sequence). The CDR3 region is CSARDTGPSAEQYF. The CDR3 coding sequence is TGCAGTGCTAGAGATACAGGCCCCTCGGCCGAGCAGTACTTC.

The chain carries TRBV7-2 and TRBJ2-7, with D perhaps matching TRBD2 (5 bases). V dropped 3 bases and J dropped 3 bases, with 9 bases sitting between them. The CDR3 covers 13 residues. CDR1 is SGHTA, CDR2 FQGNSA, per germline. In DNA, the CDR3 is TGTGCCAGCAGCTTGTCTAGCTTCTACGAGCAGTACTTC. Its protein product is CASSLSSFYEQYF.

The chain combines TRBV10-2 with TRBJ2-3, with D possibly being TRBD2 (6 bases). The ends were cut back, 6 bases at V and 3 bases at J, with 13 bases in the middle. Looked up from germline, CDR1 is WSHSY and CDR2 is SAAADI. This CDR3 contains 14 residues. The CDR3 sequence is CASRYPGETDTQYF. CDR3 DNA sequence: TGCGCCAGCAGGTATCCGGGAGAAACAGATACGCAGTATTTT.

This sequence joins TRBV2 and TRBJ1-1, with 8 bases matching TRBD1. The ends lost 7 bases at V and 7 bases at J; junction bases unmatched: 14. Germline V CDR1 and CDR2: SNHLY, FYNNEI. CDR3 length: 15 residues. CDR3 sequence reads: CASTQTDRVAVEAFF. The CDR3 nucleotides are TGTGCCAGCACCCAGACGGACAGGGTAGCCGTTGAAGCTTTCTTT. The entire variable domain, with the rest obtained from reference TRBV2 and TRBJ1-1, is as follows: EPEVTQTPSHQVTQMGQEVILRCVPISNHLYFYWYRQILGQKVEFLVSFYNNEISEKSEIFDDQFSVERPDGSNFTLKIRSTKLEDSAMYFCASTQTDRVAVEAFFGQGTRLTVV.

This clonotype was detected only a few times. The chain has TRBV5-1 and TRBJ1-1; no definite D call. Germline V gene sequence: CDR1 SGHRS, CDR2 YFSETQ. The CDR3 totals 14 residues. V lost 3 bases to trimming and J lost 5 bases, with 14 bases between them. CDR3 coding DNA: TGCGCCAGCAGCTCAGGTGGCGGGAGGACTGAAGCTTTCTTT. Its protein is CASSSGGGRTEAFF.

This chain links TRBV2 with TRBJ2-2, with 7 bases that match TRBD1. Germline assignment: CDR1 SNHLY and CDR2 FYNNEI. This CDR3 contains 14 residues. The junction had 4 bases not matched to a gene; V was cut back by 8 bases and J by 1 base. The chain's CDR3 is CASGRQGNTGELFF. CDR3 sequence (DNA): TGTGCCAGCGGAAGACAGGGGAACACCGGGGAGCTGTTTTTT.

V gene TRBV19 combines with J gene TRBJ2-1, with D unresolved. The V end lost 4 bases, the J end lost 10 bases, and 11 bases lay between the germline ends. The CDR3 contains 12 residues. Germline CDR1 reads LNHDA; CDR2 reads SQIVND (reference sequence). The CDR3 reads CASSSLGFEQFF. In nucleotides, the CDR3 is TGTGCCAGTAGTAGCCTGGGATTCGAGCAGTTCTTC.

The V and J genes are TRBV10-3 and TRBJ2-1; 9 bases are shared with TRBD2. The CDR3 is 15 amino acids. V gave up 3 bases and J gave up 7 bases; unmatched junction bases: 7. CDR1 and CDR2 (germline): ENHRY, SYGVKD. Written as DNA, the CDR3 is TGTGCCATCAGTGACATAGCGGGAGCGGGAAATGAGCAGTTCTTC. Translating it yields CAISDIAGAGNEQFF.

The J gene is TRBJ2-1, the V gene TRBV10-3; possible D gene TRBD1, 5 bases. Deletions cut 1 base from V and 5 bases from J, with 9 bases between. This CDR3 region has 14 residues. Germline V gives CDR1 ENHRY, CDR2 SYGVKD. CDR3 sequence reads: CAISELSGNNEQFF. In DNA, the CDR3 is TGTGCCATCAGTGAGTTGTCAGGGAACAATGAGCAGTTCTTC.